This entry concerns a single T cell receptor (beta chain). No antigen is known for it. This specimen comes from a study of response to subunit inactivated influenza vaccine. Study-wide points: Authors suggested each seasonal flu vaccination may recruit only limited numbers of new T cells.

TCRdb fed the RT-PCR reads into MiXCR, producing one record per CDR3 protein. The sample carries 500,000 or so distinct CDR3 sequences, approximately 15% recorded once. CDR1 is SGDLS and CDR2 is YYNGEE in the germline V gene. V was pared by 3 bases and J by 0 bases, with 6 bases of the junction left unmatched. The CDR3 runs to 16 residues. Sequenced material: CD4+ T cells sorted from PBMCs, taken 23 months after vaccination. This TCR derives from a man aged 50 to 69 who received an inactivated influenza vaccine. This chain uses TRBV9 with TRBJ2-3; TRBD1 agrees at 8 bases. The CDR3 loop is CASSATGVRSTDTQYF. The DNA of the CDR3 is TGTGCCAGCAGCGCGACAGGGGTTCGGAGCACAGATACGCAGTATTTT.